This TCR beta chain is from a study of type 1 regulatory T cells. Using its own MiXCR run on the reads, TCRdb lists one record per CDR3 protein. The table lists around 69,000 distinct CDR3 sequences, around 60% of them singletons, with 7.6% in the top ten. Germline CDR1 is SGHDT and CDR2 is YYEEEE. The CDR3 is 15 amino acids. Trimming stripped 4 bases from V and 2 bases from J, with 16 bases between. As regards this clonotype: What it binds is unknown.

The chain links TRBV5-6 to TRBJ2-7; the D gene is possibly TRBD2 (6 bases). The sample was cultured T cells, either the whole culture or a sorted T cell fraction (not recorded which). As for subset: Tr1-enriched cell product generated in vitro against host alloantigens. The TCR comes from a human donor in good health. CDR3 amino acids: CASSHDSGKPYEQYF. CDR3 in DNA: TGTGCCAGCAGCCATGATAGCGGCAAACCCTACGAGCAGTACTTC.